Presented here are 9 T cell receptor beta chains from one specimen sequenced in a study of identical twins. One entry per CDR3 protein results from TCRdb running MiXCR on the 5' RACE reads. The sample holds fewer than 500,000 distinct CDR3 sequences, roughly 26% seen once. This sample was shared with a second study, whose subject was T cells expressing NK-cell markers.

The specimen was CD4+ T cells sorted from blood. These receptors all stem from a young woman in good health.

The J gene is TRBJ1-1, the V gene TRBV5-1; 7 bases are shared with TRBD1. The germline CDR1 and CDR2 sequences are SGHRS and YFSETQ. The CDR3 loop spans 16 amino acids. The ends lost 1 base at V and 2 bases at J; junction bases unmatched: 8. The CDR3: CASSLYPGQPNTEAFF. CDR3 coding DNA: TGCGCCAGCAGCTTGTATCCGGGACAGCCCAACACTGAAGCTTTCTTT. The complete variable domain, with remaining parts taken from reference TRBV5-1 and TRBJ1-1, reads KAGVTQTPRYLIKTRGQQVTLSCSPISGHRSVSWYQQTPGQGLQFLFEYFSETQRNKGNFPGRFSGRQFSNSRSEMNVSTLELGDSALYLCASSLYPGQPNTEAFFGQGTRLTVV.

This clonotype appeared a few times. This rearrangement joins TRBV6-5 to TRBJ2-6; no clear D. Germline V gene lookup returns CDR1 MNHEY and CDR2 SVGAGI. V was shortened by 2 bases and J by 4 bases, with 9 bases between the two germline ends. CDR3 length: 15 residues. CDR3 coding DNA: TGTGCCAGCAGTTACACCCGGTCGGGGGCCAACGTCCTGACTTTC. It specifies CASSYTRSGANVLTF.

Only a few counts were recorded for this clonotype. V usage is TRBV7-2 and J usage is TRBJ2-1; D call uncertain. Germline V gene data show CDR1 as SGHTA and CDR2 as FQGNSA. V was cut by 2 bases and J by 1 base, with 9 bases left in between. CDR3 size: 15 residues. The CDR3 DNA follows: TGTGCCAGCAGCTTATCATGGGGTTCCTACAATGAGCAGTTCTTC. Translating it yields CASSLSWGSYNEQFF.

CDR3 DNA: TGTGCCAGCAGCTTAGGTCCGGGACTAGACAATGAGCAGTTCTTC. It encodes CASSLGPGLDNEQFF. This chain uses TRBV11-2 with TRBJ2-1; the match to TRBD2 covers 8 bases. The CDR3 length is 15 residues. Germline loops: CDR1 SGHAT, CDR2 FQNNGV. The V gene end was trimmed by 1 base and the J gene end by 5 bases; junction bases not matched to a gene: 4.

The chain joins TRBV9 to TRBJ2-4; D gene unclear. The V gene's germline CDR1 is SGDLS and CDR2 YYNGEE. V gave up 0 bases and J gave up 4 bases, with 17 bases separating them. The CDR3 has 17 residues. The CDR3 coding sequence is TGTGCCAGCAGCGTAGGGGTAGGGATGGATAGGAAAAACATTCAGTACTTC. Its translation: CASSVGVGMDRKNIQYF.

This clonotype was picked up a small number of times. The chain couples TRBV12-3 or TRBV12-4 to TRBJ1-6, with D perhaps TRBD1 (5 bases). The V and J ends lost 7 bases and 1 base respectively, with 14 bases between them. There are 16 residues in the CDR3. The CDR3 DNA sequence: TGTGCCAGCACCTCACGGGGGAGATCCTATAATTCACCCCTCCACTTT. Its translation is CASTSRGRSYNSPLHF.

This clonotype was detected a few times. This chain links TRBV7-2 with TRBJ2-5, with TRBD1 as a possible D gene (6 bases). With 4 bases removed from V and 2 bases from J, the gap between germline ends came to 17 bases. CDR3 size: 16 residues. Germline V gene lookup returns CDR1 SGHTA and CDR2 FQGNSA. In DNA form, the CDR3 reads TGTGCCAGCAGCTACCGTCTTGGACAGTTACAAGAGACCCAGTACTTC. Amino acid sequence: CASSYRLGQLQETQYF.

The chain joins TRBV20-1 to TRBJ2-7; a weak D match, TRBD2 (6 bases). The V gene's germline CDR1 is DFQATT and CDR2 SNEGSKA (reference sequence). V shed 1 base and J shed 3 bases, with 16 bases lying between them. The CDR3 length is 15 residues. The CDR3 DNA is TGCAGTGCTAGAGGGAGGGGCGGTTCAAGCTACGAGCAGTACTTC. Protein sequence: CSARGRGGSSYEQYF.

This clonotype has only a few counts. The CDR3 sequence is CSARVWAGGRNEQFF. In nucleotides, the CDR3 is TGCAGTGCTAGAGTTTGGGCGGGAGGGAGGAATGAGCAGTTCTTC. The chain employs TRBV20-1 and TRBJ2-1, with TRBD2 matching over 9 bases. CDR1 DFQATT and CDR2 SNEGSKA come from the germline V gene (reference sequence). This CDR3 comprises 15 residues. V was pared by 1 base and J by 7 bases, with 8 bases of the junction left unmatched.